This entry concerns a single TCR beta chain. Original processing notes: It was from reference gene primer amplification that nucleated cell counts were estimated. Libraries were prepared by immunoSEQ multiplex PCR; TCRdb keeps only in-frame clonotypes and omits some of them. For V, J and clone size, that table is used; D and trimming come from the DNA. The data hold 110,000 to 150,000 clones, with about 85% observed a single time. Cohorts were determined from participant-reported clinical history. V was pared by 4 bases and J by 6 bases, with 6 bases between. CDR1 MNHEY and CDR2 SVGAGI come from the germline V gene. This CDR3 has 12 residues. The sample is drawn from a study of blood T cell repertoires in COVID-19. Study-wide context: Specimens from acute and convalescent COVID-19 originated in the United States, Italy and Spain. Sources were T cells, B-cell-depleted T cells, or PBMCs; the material itself was cDNA or gDNA.

J is TRBJ2-2 and V is TRBV6-5; no clear D. Sequencing was done on a sample of PBMCs or T cells enriched from blood (not recorded which). The receptor comes from a woman aged 40 to 55 who had recovered from COVID-19. CDR3 sequence (DNA): TGTGCCAGCAGTTTCTACTCCGGGGAGCTGTTTTTT. It yields the protein CASSFYSGELFF.